This TCR beta chain came from a study of PD-1 and CTLA-4 blockade in melanoma. Trimming stripped 3 bases from V and 8 bases from J, with 17 bases between. CDR3 length: 15 residues. Germline CDR1 reads KGHSH; CDR2 reads LQKENI. Some clones are missing from TCRdb's copy, which holds only in-frame ones; the method was immunoSEQ multiplex PCR. This sample has 31,000 or so clones; 88% occur once, and the top ten carry 5% to 7.5%. This clonotype was obtained from a human donor with melanoma. The chain joins TRBV18 to TRBJ2-1, with D uncertain. Sequenced here: CD8+ T cells from peripheral blood, sampled from a patient given anti-PD-1 treatment. The CDR3 protein is CASSPRPGPGDEQFF. For the CDR3, the DNA is TGTGCCAGCTCACCTAGGCCGGGTCCAGGTGATGAGCAGTTCTTC.